This TCR beta chain was identified in a study of beta chain features in type 1 diabetes. The wider study: Across every sample, 107,917,701 sorted cells were examined in total.

Via CD45RO/CCR7/CD25/CD127/CD95/CD27, cells of the CD4+ naive, central memory, regulatory and stem cell-like memory subsets were sorted. The CDR3 runs 12 residues. The V end lost 0 bases, the J end lost 5 bases, and 6 bases lay between the germline ends. Germline loops: CDR1 SGHRS, CDR2 YFSETQ. Overall study results and limits: The question left open here concerned HLA type influencing TCRB rearrangement. Moderate but significant shortening of TCRB CDR3s was recorded in all four CD4+ subsets from Type 1 diabetes patients.

Of note for this clone: What it binds is not known. Other DNA sequences within the sample encode an identical CDR3.

As every portion of the isolated RNA was reverse transcribed, the sequencing read expressed TCRB transcripts. Libraries were prepared by immunoSEQ multiplex PCR; TCRdb keeps only in-frame clonotypes and omits some of them. Seen here are about 260,000 clones, 24% observed once, and the top ten hold about 0.012%. What was sequenced was naive CD4+ T cells from blood. The chain recombines TRBV5-1 with TRBJ2-7; no definite D call. This TCR came from a woman aged 30 to 39 with type 1 diabetes. CDR3 sequence (DNA): TGCGCCAGCAGCTTGGGTCGCGACGAGCAGTACTTC. Residues: CASSLGRDEQYF.